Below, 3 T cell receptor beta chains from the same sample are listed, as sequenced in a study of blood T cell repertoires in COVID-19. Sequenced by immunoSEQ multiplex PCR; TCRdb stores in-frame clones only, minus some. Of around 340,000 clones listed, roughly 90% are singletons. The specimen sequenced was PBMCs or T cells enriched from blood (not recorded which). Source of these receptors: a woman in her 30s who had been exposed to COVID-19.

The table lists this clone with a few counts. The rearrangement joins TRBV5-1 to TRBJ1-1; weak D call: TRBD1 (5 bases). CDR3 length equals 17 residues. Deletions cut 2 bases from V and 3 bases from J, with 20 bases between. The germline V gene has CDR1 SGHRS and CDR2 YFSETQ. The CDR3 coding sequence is TGCGCCAGCAGCTTAGGAGGGTGGGACTTTCGGTACACTGAAGCTTTCTTT. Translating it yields CASSLGGWDFRYTEAFF.

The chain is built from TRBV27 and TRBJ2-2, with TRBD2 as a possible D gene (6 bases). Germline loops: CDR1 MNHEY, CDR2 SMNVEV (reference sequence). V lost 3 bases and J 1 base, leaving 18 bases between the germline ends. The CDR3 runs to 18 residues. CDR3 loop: CASSLAGFSPLNTGELFF. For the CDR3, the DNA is TGTGCCAGCAGTTTGGCGGGATTTAGTCCCCTGAACACCGGGGAGCTGTTTTTT.

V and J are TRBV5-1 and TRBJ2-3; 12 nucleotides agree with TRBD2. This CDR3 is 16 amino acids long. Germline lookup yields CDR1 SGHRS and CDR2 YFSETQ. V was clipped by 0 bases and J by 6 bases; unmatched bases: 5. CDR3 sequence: CASSLALAGGPDTQYF. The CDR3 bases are TGCGCCAGCAGCTTGGCTCTAGCGGGAGGGCCGGATACGCAGTATTTT.